The 20 T cell receptor beta chains reported below all come from one sample, sequenced in a study of blood T cell repertoires in COVID-19. Sequenced by immunoSEQ multiplex PCR; TCRdb stores in-frame clones only, minus some. The table records approximately 150,000 clones, roughly 84% of them present only once. The specimen sequenced was PBMCs or T cells enriched from blood (not recorded which). These receptors came from a man between 65 and 85 years old who had been exposed to COVID-19.

This clone showed up just once. The CDR3 region is CASSSGQGGREKLFF. The CDR3 DNA reads TGCGCCAGCAGCTCTGGACAGGGAGGTCGAGAAAAACTGTTTTTT. The rearrangement joins TRBV5-1 to TRBJ1-4, with 8 bases identical to TRBD1. The junction had 9 bases not matched to a gene; V was cut back by 3 bases and J by 8 bases. The CDR3 has 15 residues. The germline CDR1 and CDR2 sequences are SGHRS and YFSETQ.

The rearrangement uses TRBV9 and TRBJ2-2, with TRBD1 matching over 10 bases. With 4 bases clipped from V and 8 bases from J, the junction kept 8 bases outside the gene matches. Germline CDR1 reads SGDLS; CDR2 reads YYNGEE. The CDR3 length is 15 residues. The CDR3 is CASSLRQGAVGELFF. CDR3 coding DNA: TGTGCCAGCAGCCTCCGACAGGGGGCAGTAGGGGAGCTGTTTTTT. The full variable domain, in which reference TRBV9 and TRBJ2-2 provide the parts outside the CDR3, is DSGVTQTPKHLITATGQRVTLRCSPRSGDLSVYWYQQSLDQGLQFLIQYYNGEERAKGNILERFSAQQFPDLHSELNLSSLELGDSALYFCASSLRQGAVGELFFGEGSRLTVL.

The V and J genes are TRBV29-1 and TRBJ1-1; 7 nucleotides line up with TRBD1. This CDR3 comprises 12 residues. V shed 7 bases, J shed 1 base, and the junction held 3 bases outside the gene matches. In germline, CDR1 is SQVTM, CDR2 ANQGSEA. In nucleotides, the CDR3 is TGCAGCGCGGGACAGAGGAACACTGAAGCTTTCTTT. This translates into CSAGQRNTEAFF.

The CDR3 nucleotides read TGTGCCAGCAGTCCCGCAGGGCATTCACCCCTCCACTTT. Its protein product is CASSPAGHSPLHF. The chain combines TRBV6-2 or TRBV6-3 with TRBJ1-6; maybe TRBD1 (5 bases). Per the germline V gene, CDR1 is MNHEY and CDR2 is SVGEGT. CDR3 length: 13 amino acids. Trimming removed 5 bases from V and 8 bases from J, with 10 bases in between.

The rearrangement uses TRBV3-1 (or the pseudogene TRBV3-2) and TRBJ1-1, with a tentative D call TRBD1 (6 bases). CDR1 LGHDT and CDR2 YNNKEL come from the germline V gene (reference sequence). The length of the CDR3 is 14 residues. V shed 1 base and J shed 5 bases, with 11 bases lying between them. CDR3: CASSQVSGATEAFF. DNA for the CDR3: TGTGCCAGCAGCCAAGTATCAGGGGCGACTGAAGCTTTCTTT.

The chain is built from TRBV18 and TRBJ1-4, with TRBD1 matching over 10 bases. Looked up from germline, CDR1 is KGHSH and CDR2 is LQKENI. CDR3 length: 14 residues. With 5 bases clipped from V and 12 bases from J, the junction kept 9 bases outside the gene matches. The CDR3 sequence is CASSATGGEEELFF. DNA of the CDR3: TGTGCCAGCTCAGCGACAGGGGGCGAAGAGGAACTGTTTTTT. Variable domain in full (rest from reference TRBV18 and TRBJ1-4): NAGVMQNPRHLVRRRGQEARLRCSPMKGHSHVYWYRQLPEEGLKFMVYLQKENIIDESGMPKERFSAEFPKEGPSILRIQQVVRGDSAAYFCASSATGGEEELFFGSGTQLSVL.

The gene calls are TRBV28 and TRBJ1-1, with D perhaps TRBD1 (5 bases). In germline, CDR1 is MDHEN, CDR2 SYDVKM. Trimming took off 2 bases at V and 3 bases at J, with 7 bases between the two ends. This CDR3 is built from 13 residues. CDR3 amino acids: CASSLAGHTEAFF. The CDR3 region has the DNA TGTGCCAGCAGTTTAGCAGGGCACACTGAAGCTTTCTTT.

This sequence joins TRBV7-8 and TRBJ1-4, with 9 bases that match TRBD1. The germline CDR1 and CDR2 sequences are SGHVS and FQNEAQ. This CDR3 contains 14 residues. The trim removed 1 base at V and 7 bases at J, leaving 1 base unmatched. The CDR3 nucleotides read TGTGCCAGCAGCTTAGAGGACAGGGGTGAAAAACTGTTTTTT. Residues: CASSLEDRGEKLFF.

J is TRBJ2-5 and V is TRBV5-4; perhaps TRBD2 as D (6 bases). V lost 4 bases to trimming and J lost 4 bases, with 11 bases between them. From germline, CDR1 is SGHNT and CDR2 YYREEE (reference sequence). The CDR3 runs 13 residues. The CDR3 reads CASSARDGETQYF. DNA of the CDR3: TGTGCCAGCAGCGCGCGGGACGGAGAGACCCAGTACTTC.

J is TRBJ2-2 and V is TRBV28; TRBD2 matches 13 bases. Trimming took 1 base from V and 6 from J; bases not matched to a gene: 8. Germline loops: CDR1 MDHEN, CDR2 SYDVKM. This CDR3 spans 18 amino acids. CDR3 sequence reads: CASSLLQTSGRFPGELFF. The CDR3 DNA is TGTGCCAGCAGTTTATTACAGACTAGCGGGAGGTTCCCCGGGGAGCTGTTTTTT.

Here the CDR3 DNA reads TGTGCCACCAGTGATGGGACTTGGGGCTACACCTTC. Its translation: CATSDGTWGYTF. The chain employs TRBV24-1 and TRBJ1-2; weak D call: TRBD1 (5 bases). Trimming took off 3 bases at V and 8 bases at J, with 9 bases between the two ends. Germline V gene data show CDR1 as KGHDR and CDR2 as SFDVKD. The CDR3 runs 12 residues.

The chain employs TRBV4-3 and TRBJ2-7; perhaps TRBD2 as D (5 bases). V lost 4 bases to trimming and J lost 2 bases, with 15 bases between them. Germline V gene lookup returns CDR1 LGHNA and CDR2 YSLEER. The CDR3 loop spans 15 amino acids. The DNA of the CDR3 is TGCGCCAGCAGCCTAAGGGTGGCGGGCACCTACGAGCAGTACTTC. Translating it yields CASSLRVAGTYEQYF.

The rearrangement uses TRBV2 and TRBJ2-4, with TRBD1 matching 7 bases. CDR1 and CDR2 (germline): SNHLY, FYNNEI. The CDR3 spans 14 residues. Trimming took 3 bases from V and 8 from J; bases not matched to a gene: 7. CDR3 in DNA: TGTGCCAGCAGTGAGACAGGGCAAGTCTACATTCAGTACTTC. Amino acid sequence: CASSETGQVYIQYF.

This chain links TRBV11-2 with TRBJ2-5; no clear D. Germline CDR1 reads SGHAT; CDR2 reads FQNNGV. Trimming removed 3 bases at V and 2 bases at J, with 7 bases between. This CDR3 is built from 13 residues. CDR3 in DNA: TGTGCCAGCAGCTTCCCAGTACAAGAGACCCAGTACTTC. Residues: CASSFPVQETQYF.

J is TRBJ1-2 and V is TRBV5-4; 7 bases map to TRBD1. The CDR3 consists of 16 residues. Germline CDR1 reads SGHNT; CDR2 reads YYREEE (reference sequence). V was pared by 4 bases and J by 5 bases, with 14 bases of the junction left unmatched. CDR3 DNA: TGTGCCAGCAGCGTCGGTTTGCGACAGGGCGATTATGGCTACACCTTC. It specifies CASSVGLRQGDYGYTF.

In its sample, this clone was seen once. The V and J genes are TRBV20-1 and TRBJ2-7; the D gene is possibly TRBD2 (5 bases). Looked up from germline, CDR1 is DFQATT and CDR2 is SNEGSKA (reference sequence). Trimming cost V 3 bases and J 6 bases, with 15 bases left between them. The CDR3 runs 13 residues. The CDR3: CSASDHGGREQYF. The CDR3 nucleotides read TGCAGTGCTAGTGATCATGGAGGTCGCGAGCAGTACTTC.

The table lists this clone with a count of one. CDR3 DNA sequence: TGTGCCAGCAGCTGGCCAGGAGCGGGCACCGGGGAGCTGTTTTTT. Residues: CASSWPGAGTGELFF. The chain uses TRBV11-1 and TRBJ2-2; TRBD2 might be the D (6 bases). V was pared by 4 bases and J by 4 bases, with 13 bases between. The CDR3 length is 15 residues. CDR1 and CDR2 (germline): SGHAT, FQDESV (reference sequence).

This clone was seen only once. This chain joins TRBV11-2 and TRBJ2-1, with 8 bases identical to TRBD1. Trimming cost V 6 bases and J 10 bases; bases outside gene matches: 8. Looked up from germline, CDR1 is SGHAT and CDR2 is FQNNGV. This CDR3 comprises 13 residues. The CDR3, as DNA: TGTGCCAGCAGAAAGACAGGGGAAAACGAGCAGTTCTTC. Its translation is CASRKTGENEQFF.

The chain joins TRBV5-4 to TRBJ2-5, with 11 bases lining up with TRBD1. The CDR3 consists of 13 residues. Losses at the gene ends were 7 bases for V and 1 base for J; bases not matched to a gene: 0. CDR1 is SGHNT and CDR2 is YYREEE in the germline V gene (reference sequence). The CDR3, as DNA: TGTGCCAGCGGGACAGGGGGCCAAGAGACCCAGTACTTC. As protein: CASGTGGQETQYF.

The CDR3 nucleotides are TGTGCCAGCAGCCCACAGGGGGCGAGAGGCAATCAGCCCCAGCATTTT. Encoded protein: CASSPQGARGNQPQHF. The chain couples TRBV7-8 to TRBJ1-5, with TRBD1 identical over 9 bases. The CDR3 sequence is 16 residues long. Losses at the gene ends were 5 bases for V and 2 bases for J; bases not matched to a gene: 7. Per germline, CDR1 SGHVS and CDR2 FQNEAQ.